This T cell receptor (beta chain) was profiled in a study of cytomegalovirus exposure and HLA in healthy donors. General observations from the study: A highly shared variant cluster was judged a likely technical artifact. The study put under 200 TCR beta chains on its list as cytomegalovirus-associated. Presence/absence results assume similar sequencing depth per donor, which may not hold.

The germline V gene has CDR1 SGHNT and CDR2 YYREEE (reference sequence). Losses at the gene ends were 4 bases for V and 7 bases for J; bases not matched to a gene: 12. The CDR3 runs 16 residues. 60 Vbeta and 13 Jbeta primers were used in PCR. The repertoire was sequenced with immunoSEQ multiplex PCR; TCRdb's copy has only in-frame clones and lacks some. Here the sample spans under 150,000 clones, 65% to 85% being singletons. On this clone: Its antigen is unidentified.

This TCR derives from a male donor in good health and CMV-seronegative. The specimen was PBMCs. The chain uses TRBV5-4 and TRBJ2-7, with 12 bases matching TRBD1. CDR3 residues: CASSSTGTGGFGEQYF. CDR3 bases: TGTGCCAGCAGCAGTACCGGGACAGGGGGCTTCGGGGAGCAGTACTTC.